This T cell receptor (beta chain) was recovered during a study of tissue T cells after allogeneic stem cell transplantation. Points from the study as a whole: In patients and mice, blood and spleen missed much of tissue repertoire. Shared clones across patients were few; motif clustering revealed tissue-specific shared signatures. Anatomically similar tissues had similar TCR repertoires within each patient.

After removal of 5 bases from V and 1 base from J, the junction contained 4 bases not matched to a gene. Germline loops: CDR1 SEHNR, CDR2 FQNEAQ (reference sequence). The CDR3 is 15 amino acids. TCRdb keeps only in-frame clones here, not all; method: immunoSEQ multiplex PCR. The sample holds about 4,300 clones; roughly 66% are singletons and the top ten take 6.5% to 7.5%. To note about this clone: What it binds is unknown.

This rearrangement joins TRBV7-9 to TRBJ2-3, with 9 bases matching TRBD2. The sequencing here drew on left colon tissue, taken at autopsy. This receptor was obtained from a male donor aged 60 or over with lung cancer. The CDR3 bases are TGTGCCAGCAGCCAAGGACTAGCGCGCACAGATACGCAGTATTTT. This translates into CASSQGLARTDTQYF.